This entry features one T cell receptor (beta chain) sequence. What it recognizes is unknown. Isolated PBMCs totaled at least 6 million in each sample. This sample was included in a study of blood T cells in healthy people across ages. Study-wide points: Relative to aged donors, long-lived donors carried more naive CD4+ cells and displayed higher diversity.

Then a second PCR, running about 7 to 11 cycles, was carried out with a sample-barcoded 5' primer and a J-beta primer mix. All cDNA molecules were each tagged by a template-switch adaptor with 12 random nucleotides. One entry per CDR3 protein results from TCRdb running MiXCR on the 5' RACE reads. Here the sample spans 750,000 to 950,000 distinct CDR3 sequences, around half being singletons. V was trimmed by 4 bases and J by 4 bases, leaving 13 bases between them. The germline CDR1 and CDR2 sequences are DFQATT and SNEGSKA (reference sequence). The CDR3 sequence is 13 residues long. The gene calls are TRBV20-1 and TRBJ1-1, with D hard to call. The sample comprised blood. The clonotype comes from a man at least 80 years old in good health. The CDR3 region has the DNA TGCAGTGCTAACCGGGGATTTAGCACTGAAGCTTTCTTT. Translated, it gives CSANRGFSTEAFF.